The present T cell receptor beta chain was sequenced within a study of chemoradiotherapy in HPV16-positive cancers. The J segment lost 8 bases and the V segment lost 3 bases, leaving 11 bases of the junction unmatched. Germline CDR1 and CDR2: SGHTA and FQGNSA. The CDR3 length is 16 residues. Measured with immunoSEQ multiplex PCR; TCRdb has only the in-frame clones, and not every one. The profile shows approximately 1,500 clones, roughly 80% of them singletons. This TCR was sampled from a human donor with HPV-associated anogenital cancer. The sequences come from tumor tissue, collected from a patient who underwent chemoradiotherapy. The V call is TRBV7-2, the J call TRBJ2-1; TRBD1 matches 9 bases. The CDR3 sequence: CASSFNGQGNSDEQFF. CDR3 sequence (DNA): TGTGCCAGCAGCTTTAATGGACAGGGGAATAGCGATGAGCAGTTCTTC.